These 29 T cell receptor beta chains were all obtained from the same sample, sequenced in a study of T cells in pancreatic ductal adenocarcinoma. Profiled with immunoSEQ multiplex PCR; TCRdb holds only in-frame clones, not every one. The data contain over 90,000 clones, 90% to 95% of them singletons. Surgery without prior neoadjuvant therapy was the treatment of the selected pancreatic ductal adenocarcinoma patients. The specimen was PBMCs. Receptors originate from a human donor with pancreatic ductal adenocarcinoma.

The chain couples TRBV4-3 to TRBJ2-5; 8 bases line up with TRBD2. V lost 0 bases to trimming and J lost 4 bases; unmatched junction nucleotides: 4. Per germline, CDR1 LGHNA and CDR2 YSLEER. This CDR3 has 15 amino acids. The chain's CDR3 is CASSQETGGGETQYF. The CDR3 DNA is TGCGCCAGCAGCCAAGAAACCGGGGGGGGAGAGACCCAGTACTTC.

The rearrangement uses TRBV7-8 and TRBJ2-7; no clear D gene. V lost 2 bases to trimming and J lost 2 bases, with 13 bases between them. Germline V lookup: CDR1 SGHVS, CDR2 FQNEAQ. This CDR3 contains 15 residues. The chain's CDR3 is CASSLRQVDPYEQYF. CDR3 DNA sequence: TGTGCCAGCAGCTTAAGGCAGGTAGACCCCTACGAGCAGTACTTC.

V usage is TRBV28 and J usage is TRBJ2-7; D is uncertain. The CDR3 is 10 amino acids. In germline, CDR1 is MDHEN, CDR2 SYDVKM. V was pared by 8 bases and J by 5 bases, with 7 bases between. CDR3 DNA sequence: TGTGCCAGCTCGCTACACGAGCAGTACTTC. Translation: CASSLHEQYF.

This clone was detected only once. This chain joins TRBV7-2 and TRBJ1-4; D is possibly TRBD1 (5 bases). V was trimmed by 7 bases and J by 10 bases, leaving 19 bases between them. In germline, CDR1 is SGHTA, CDR2 FQGNSA. This CDR3 contains 14 residues. CDR3 nucleotides: TGTGCCAGCACTAACCCGACCCGGGGGGGAAAACTGTTTTTT. It yields the protein CASTNPTRGGKLFF.

The CDR3 region has the DNA TGTGCCAGCAGCCCAACGGGGCAAGAGACCCAGTACTTC. It is translated as CASSPTGQETQYF. The chain couples TRBV7-3 to TRBJ2-5, with D possibly matching TRBD2 (5 bases). CDR3 size: 13 residues. CDR1 SGHTA and CDR2 FQGTGA come from the germline V gene. Trimming removed 5 bases from V and 2 bases from J, with 9 bases in between. Full variable domain (remainder filled in from reference TRBV7-3 and TRBJ2-5): GAGVSQTPSNKVTEKGKYVELRCDPISGHTALYWYRQSLGQGPEFLIYFQGTGAADDSGLPNDRFFAVRPEGSVSTLKIQRTERGDSAVYLCASSPTGQETQYFGPGTRLLVL.

The J gene is TRBJ2-2, the V gene TRBV5-1, with 8 bases matching TRBD2. Germline CDR1 and CDR2: SGHRS and YFSETQ. V trimming: 4 bases; J trimming: 5 bases; junction bases outside the gene matches: 7. The CDR3 covers 15 residues. The CDR3 spells CASSQSAGVTGELFF. Written as DNA, the CDR3 is TGCGCCAGCAGCCAATCAGCGGGGGTTACCGGGGAGCTGTTTTTT.

The J gene is TRBJ2-5, the V gene TRBV29-1; a possible D gene is TRBD2 (5 bases). The CDR3 sequence is 13 residues long. Germline assignment: CDR1 SQVTM and CDR2 ANQGSEA. Trimming took off 4 bases at V and 0 bases at J, with 9 bases between the two ends. CDR3 amino acids: CSVALTNQETQYF. The CDR3 nucleotides are TGCAGCGTTGCCCTGACTAACCAAGAGACCCAGTACTTC.

DNA for the CDR3: TGTGCCAGCAGTTTATTCGTCAGAGGGCACGAGCAGTACTTC. Translating gives CASSLFVRGHEQYF. The chain links TRBV27 to TRBJ2-7, with a possible D match to TRBD2 (5 bases). Trimming took off 1 base at V and 5 bases at J, with 12 bases between the two ends. Germline V gene sequence: CDR1 MNHEY, CDR2 SMNVEV (reference sequence). CDR3 length: 14 amino acids.

The V and J genes are TRBV7-9 and TRBJ2-7; D is possibly TRBD1 (6 bases). Trimming left V 1 base short and J 5 bases short, with 12 bases between. Germline V gene sequence: CDR1 SEHNR, CDR2 FQNEAQ (reference sequence). The CDR3 consists of 14 residues. Here the CDR3 reads CASSLGGNRDEQYF. DNA of the CDR3: TGTGCCAGCAGCTTAGGTGGTAACAGGGACGAGCAGTACTTC.

This chain uses TRBV29-1 with TRBJ1-4, with D possibly matching TRBD1 (6 bases). V gave up 6 bases and J gave up 7 bases, with 15 bases separating them. The CDR3 is 13 amino acids. CDR1 is SQVTM and CDR2 is ANQGSEA in the germline V gene. The CDR3 sequence: CSVGTREGEKLFF. CDR3 in DNA: TGCAGCGTCGGGACAAGAGAGGGTGAAAAACTGTTTTTT.

The V gene is TRBV5-6, the J gene TRBJ2-5; TRBD1 matches at 8 bases. Looked up from germline, CDR1 is SGHDT and CDR2 is YYEEEE. The CDR3 contains 15 residues. Germline trimming cut 3 bases from V and 1 base from J; bases unmatched to any gene: 5. CDR3 nucleotides: TGTGCCAGCAGCTCCCAGACAGGGGCCCAAGAGACCCAGTACTTC. Amino acids: CASSSQTGAQETQYF.

This chain links TRBV5-4 with TRBJ2-7, with 11 bases identical to TRBD2. CDR1 is SGHNT and CDR2 is YYREEE in the germline V gene (reference sequence). The CDR3 is 15 residues long. The ends lost 6 bases at V and 7 bases at J; junction bases unmatched: 12. The CDR3 here is CASTPGELAGEEQYF. CDR3 in DNA: TGTGCCAGCACCCCTGGGGAACTAGCGGGAGAAGAGCAGTACTTC.

The J gene is TRBJ2-1, the V gene TRBV4-2; the match to TRBD2 covers 12 bases. J gave up 11 bases and V 1 base, and 12 bases lay outside the gene matches. Looked up from germline, CDR1 is LGHNA and CDR2 is YNFKEQ. The CDR3 contains 17 residues. Written as DNA, the CDR3 is TGTGCCAGCAGCCAAGGGGAAGTAGGGCTAGCGGGAGGGAAGCAGTTCTTC. Residues: CASSQGEVGLAGGKQFF.

J is TRBJ2-2 and V is TRBV28; 8 bases match TRBD2. The trim removed 6 bases at V and 2 bases at J, leaving 5 bases unmatched. Germline V CDR1 and CDR2: MDHEN, SYDVKM. The CDR3 runs 15 residues. This CDR3 is CASRTLAVNTGELFF. DNA for the CDR3: TGTGCCAGCAGAACACTAGCGGTCAACACCGGGGAGCTGTTTTTT.

The chain couples TRBV5-1 to TRBJ1-1; D unclear. CDR3 length: 15 amino acids. V lost 0 bases to trimming and J lost 1 base, with 10 bases between them. CDR1 and CDR2 (germline): SGHRS, YFSETQ. This CDR3 reads CASSLVSTGNTEAFF. CDR3 sequence (DNA): TGCGCCAGCAGCTTGGTGAGCACTGGGAACACTGAAGCTTTCTTT.

This chain uses TRBV7-8 with TRBJ2-5; D is possibly TRBD2 (5 bases). The CDR3 consists of 14 residues. Germline loops: CDR1 SGHVS, CDR2 FQNEAQ. Trimming removed 5 bases from V and 5 bases from J, with 15 bases in between. CDR3 loop: CASSHSEGVETQYF. CDR3 DNA sequence: TGTGCCAGCAGCCACTCTGAGGGCGTCGAGACCCAGTACTTC.

J is TRBJ2-6 and V is TRBV29-1; D is uncertain. Germline V gene data show CDR1 as SQVTM and CDR2 as ANQGSEA. The V end was cut by 7 bases, the J end by 0 bases, with 7 bases between. The CDR3 spans 13 residues. CDR3 residues: CSARSSGANVLTF. The CDR3 DNA is TGCAGCGCACGGAGCTCTGGGGCCAACGTCCTGACTTTC.

This chain joins TRBV9 and TRBJ2-2; 11 bases line up with TRBD2. The trim removed 4 bases at V and 3 bases at J, leaving 11 bases unmatched. Germline CDR1 SGDLS, CDR2 YYNGEE. The CDR3 consists of 18 residues. CDR3 sequence reads: CASSTASGRPQDTGELFF. In DNA form, the CDR3 reads TGTGCCAGCAGCACGGCTAGCGGGAGGCCCCAAGACACCGGGGAGCTGTTTTTT.

The chain uses TRBV28 and TRBJ1-4; D might be TRBD1 (6 bases). This CDR3 is built from 14 residues. With 5 bases removed from V and 8 bases from J, the gap between germline ends came to 15 bases. Germline loops: CDR1 MDHEN, CDR2 SYDVKM. The CDR3 DNA is TGTGCCAGCAGTCCTCGACGGGACAACGAAAAACTGTTTTTT. This gives the protein CASSPRRDNEKLFF.

The chain carries TRBV28 and TRBJ1-5; a possible D gene is TRBD1 (5 bases). V was cut by 3 bases and J by 7 bases, with 10 bases left in between. The CDR3 covers 13 residues. CDR1 is MDHEN and CDR2 is SYDVKM in the germline V gene. CDR3 sequence (DNA): TGTGCCAGCAGTTTTCCAGGGAACCAGCCCCAGCATTTT. Translation: CASSFPGNQPQHF.

This chain joins TRBV7-7 and TRBJ2-2; 7 nucleotides align to TRBD1. The V gene end was trimmed by 2 bases and the J gene end by 7 bases; junction bases not matched to a gene: 10. Germline assignment: CDR1 SSHAT and CDR2 FNYEAQ (reference sequence). The CDR3 runs to 16 residues. CDR3 sequence reads: CASSLLQGLSGGELFF. CDR3 DNA: TGTGCCAGCAGCTTACTACAGGGGTTAAGTGGCGGGGAGCTGTTTTTT.

The chain employs TRBV11-3 and TRBJ2-2; D call uncertain. The CDR3 is 11 amino acids. V lost 5 bases and J 4 bases, leaving 2 bases between the germline ends. The V gene's germline CDR1 is SGHNT and CDR2 YENEEA. CDR3 region: CASSRTGELFF. In DNA, the CDR3 is TGTGCCAGCAGCCGCACCGGGGAGCTGTTTTTT.

The genes are TRBV6-5 and TRBJ2-7, with D maybe TRBD2 (6 bases). Germline CDR1 and CDR2: MNHEY and SVGAGI. Trimming stripped 6 bases from V and 0 bases from J, with 15 bases between. The CDR3 covers 15 residues. CDR3 bases: TGTGCCAGCAGATTACGACCGCGGGACTCCTACGAGCAGTACTTC. Amino acids: CASRLRPRDSYEQYF.

The chain joins TRBV30 to TRBJ2-2; D may be TRBD2 (5 bases). This CDR3 has 17 residues. V shed 3 bases and J shed 5 bases, with 22 bases lying between them. Germline V CDR1 and CDR2: GTSNPN, SVGIG (reference sequence). The CDR3 region is CAWSAEDFSTRTGELFF. The CDR3 DNA is TGTGCCTGGAGCGCCGAGGACTTTTCCACTCGAACCGGGGAGCTGTTTTTT.

The J gene is TRBJ1-3, the V gene TRBV6-5, with TRBD1 identical over 9 bases. Germline loops: CDR1 MNHEY, CDR2 SVGAGI. J lost 7 bases, V lost 0 bases, and 7 bases had no gene match. The CDR3 loop spans 16 amino acids. The CDR3 here is CASSYSTGTGSNTIYF. As DNA, the CDR3 is TGTGCCAGCAGTTACTCGACTGGGACAGGGAGCAACACCATATATTTT.

This clone has only a few counts. The chain employs TRBV28 and TRBJ2-7, with D perhaps TRBD1 (5 bases). This CDR3 is built from 13 residues. Looked up from germline, CDR1 is MDHEN and CDR2 is SYDVKM. V gave up 6 bases and J gave up 12 bases, with 21 bases separating them. The CDR3 bases are TGTGCCAGCAGCACCTCCCCCGCGAGAACAGGGTACTTC. As protein: CASSTSPARTGYF.

This clone has just one count. The genes are TRBV27 and TRBJ2-5; D perhaps matches TRBD2 (5 bases). There are 14 residues in the CDR3. Between the trimmed V and J ends, which lost 9 bases and 7 bases, there was a span of 21 bases. Germline CDR1 and CDR2: MNHEY and SMNVEV (reference sequence). CDR3 in amino acids: CASGPQVGEGTQYF. CDR3 coding DNA: TGTGCCAGTGGACCCCAAGTTGGAGAGGGGACCCAGTACTTC.

This chain links TRBV10-2 with TRBJ2-1; 9 nucleotides line up with TRBD2. CDR1 and CDR2 (germline): WSHSY, SAAADI. V was pared by 9 bases and J by 6 bases, with 12 bases of the junction left unmatched. The CDR3 consists of 15 residues. The CDR3 reads CASRPGSGSVNEQFF. CDR3 sequence (DNA): TGCGCCAGTCGTCCAGGTAGCGGGAGCGTCAATGAGCAGTTCTTC.

This rearrangement joins TRBV2 to TRBJ2-1, with 7 bases identical to TRBD2. CDR1 and CDR2 (germline): SNHLY, FYNNEI. With 4 bases clipped from V and 4 bases from J, the junction kept 28 bases outside the gene matches. This CDR3 is 22 amino acids long. The CDR3 bases are TGTGCCAGCAGTGTAATTAGTCCGTTTGGGCGGGAGAAGGGTGTGGGATACAATGAGCAGTTCTTC. Encoded protein: CASSVISPFGREKGVGYNEQFF.